These 13 T cell receptor beta chains share one sample of origin, sequenced in a study of neurological immune-mediated disorders. TCRdb analysed the 5' RACE reads with MiXCR anew, one entry per CDR3 protein. Of some 70,000 distinct CDR3 sequences in the sample, 3.5% to 5.5% are singletons; the top ten hold around 6.9%. The sample taken for sequencing was PBMCs. The receptors were sampled from a man aged 25-45 years with multiple sclerosis.

This clonotype was detected many times. The CDR3 DNA sequence: TGTGCCAGCAGTTACTCTTTGGGGAGCAATCAGCCCCAGCATTTT. This encodes CASSYSLGSNQPQHF. The V gene is TRBV6-5, the J gene TRBJ1-5; no clear D gene. The CDR3 extends over 15 amino acids. Trimming took off 0 bases at V and 1 base at J, with 7 bases between the two ends. Germline assignment: CDR1 MNHEY and CDR2 SVGAGI.

This clonotype appeared many times. The chain couples TRBV5-1 to TRBJ1-5, with D possibly TRBD1 on 6 matching bases. V was pared by 3 bases and J by 4 bases, with 14 bases between. CDR1 and CDR2 from the germline V gene are SGHRS and YFSETQ. CDR3 length equals 15 residues. CDR3 coding DNA: TGCGCCAGCAGCTGGGACACAGGGTTGAATCAGCCCCAGCATTTT. This codes for CASSWDTGLNQPQHF.

This rearrangement joins TRBV4-1 to TRBJ1-1; 8 bases match TRBD1. The CDR3 consists of 12 residues. Germline CDR1 and CDR2: MGHRA and YSYEKL. With 3 bases clipped from V and 11 bases from J, the junction kept 5 bases outside the gene matches. The CDR3 sequence: CASSQRTGHAFF. CDR3 DNA sequence: TGCGCCAGCAGCCAGAGGACAGGGCATGCTTTCTTT.

The V and J genes are TRBV6-5 and TRBJ2-3; 7 bases fit TRBD1. V lost 2 bases, J lost 6 bases, and 5 bases stayed unmatched. Germline V gene sequence: CDR1 MNHEY, CDR2 SVGAGI. This CDR3 has 14 residues. The chain's CDR3 is CASSYRTGVDTQYF. The CDR3 DNA sequence: TGTGCCAGCAGTTACCGGACAGGCGTGGATACGCAGTATTTT.

This clonotype has only a few counts. This rearrangement joins TRBV29-1 to TRBJ2-5, with D perhaps TRBD1 (5 bases). The CDR3 covers 12 residues. Trimming cost V 3 bases and J 3 bases, with 8 bases left between them. From germline, CDR1 is SQVTM and CDR2 ANQGSEA. The CDR3, as DNA: TGCAGCGTTGACGTCAGGGAAGAGACCCAGTACTTC. Protein sequence: CSVDVREETQYF.

This clonotype was counted ten times or more. The CDR3 is CASSSAGMNTEAFF. The CDR3 DNA follows: TGCGCCAGCAGCTCCGCGGGGATGAACACTGAAGCTTTCTTT. The J gene is TRBJ1-1, the V gene TRBV5-1; D gene uncertain. Deletions cut 3 bases from V and 0 bases from J, with 9 bases between. This CDR3 region has 14 residues. The germline gives CDR1 SGHRS, CDR2 YFSETQ.

This clonotype was observed at least ten times. The J gene is TRBJ2-3, the V gene TRBV20-1; 11 nucleotides match TRBD2. The ends lost 5 bases at V and 1 base at J; junction bases unmatched: 2. Germline CDR1 reads DFQATT; CDR2 reads SNEGSKA (reference sequence). This CDR3 region has 14 residues. As DNA, the CDR3 is TGCAGTGCTTCGGGACTAGCGGGCACAGATACGCAGTATTTT. It codes for CSASGLAGTDTQYF.

This clonotype came up many times. J is TRBJ1-1 and V is TRBV5-1, with TRBD1 as a possible D gene (5 bases). The CDR3 consists of 12 residues. The germline V gene encodes CDR1 SGHRS and CDR2 YFSETQ. V was clipped by 0 bases and J by 10 bases, with 10 bases between them. CDR3 region: CASSLDGGGAFF. The CDR3, as DNA: TGCGCCAGCAGCTTGGACGGGGGGGGAGCTTTCTTT.

In this sample, this clonotype turned up many times. V gene TRBV4-1 combines with J gene TRBJ2-1; D is tentatively TRBD1 or TRBD2 (6 bases each). Looked up from germline, CDR1 is MGHRA and CDR2 is YSYEKL. Trimming left V 0 bases short and J 10 bases short, with 13 bases between. This CDR3 region has 14 residues. The CDR3 DNA sequence: TGCGCCAGCAGCCAAGATTTGGGGGGCCGGGAGCAGTTCTTC. Its protein product is CASSQDLGGREQFF.

This clonotype was seen a handful of times. J is TRBJ1-1 and V is TRBV7-9, with 9 bases that match TRBD1. CDR3 length: 15 residues. V was pared by 5 bases and J by 1 base, with 5 bases of the junction left unmatched. CDR1 is SEHNR, CDR2 FQNEAQ, per germline (reference sequence). CDR3 protein: CASSPKTGGNTEAFF. The CDR3 DNA reads TGTGCCAGCAGCCCAAAGACAGGGGGGAACACTGAAGCTTTCTTT.

This clonotype was found many times. The rearrangement links TRBV7-9 to TRBJ2-3; D not resolved. Germline V lookup: CDR1 SEHNR, CDR2 FQNEAQ (reference sequence). The length of the CDR3 is 14 residues. V lost 4 bases to trimming and J lost 1 base, with 9 bases between them. DNA of the CDR3: TGTGCCAGCAGCTCCGATGCGGGCACAGATACGCAGTATTTT. This codes for CASSSDAGTDTQYF.

This clonotype was seen more than once but under ten times. The chain recombines TRBV7-9 with TRBJ2-2; a possible D gene is TRBD1 (6 bases). Germline V lookup: CDR1 SEHNR, CDR2 FQNEAQ (reference sequence). Trimming cost V 6 bases and J 8 bases, with 19 bases left between them. This CDR3 has 15 amino acids. The CDR3 DNA sequence: TGTGCCAGCAGTTTACAGGGTCTGACTGCGGGGGAGCTGTTTTTT. It is translated as CASSLQGLTAGELFF.

This clonotype was picked up many times. This chain links TRBV5-1 with TRBJ1-1, with no clear D. There are 14 residues in the CDR3. Germline V gene sequence: CDR1 SGHRS, CDR2 YFSETQ. The V end was cut by 6 bases, the J end by 5 bases, with 17 bases between. In DNA form, the CDR3 reads TGCGCCAGCACCCGAGGACTTTATACGACTGAAGCTTTCTTT. It translates to CASTRGLYTTEAFF.